The 32 T cell receptor beta chains below come from one sample, sequenced in a study of blood T cell repertoires in COVID-19. Libraries were prepared by immunoSEQ multiplex PCR; TCRdb keeps only in-frame clonotypes and omits some of them. This sample has approximately 150,000 clones, with around four fifths found just once. The source material was peripheral blood. The receptors shown here come from a woman in her 70s who had recovered from COVID-19.

The J gene is TRBJ2-1, the V gene TRBV7-2; TRBD2 aligns across 9 bases. Per the germline V gene, CDR1 is SGHTA and CDR2 is FQGNSA. The CDR3 covers 15 residues. V lost 2 bases, J lost 5 bases, and 4 bases stayed unmatched. The CDR3 sequence: CASSLSGRLHNEQFF. As DNA, the CDR3 is TGTGCCAGCAGCTTAAGCGGGAGGCTCCACAATGAGCAGTTCTTC.

The V gene is TRBV29-1, the J gene TRBJ2-3; TRBD2 aligns across 10 bases. V was pared by 6 bases and J by 5 bases, with 5 bases of the junction left unmatched. CDR1 is SQVTM, CDR2 ANQGSEA, per germline. CDR3 size: 13 residues. The DNA for the CDR3 is TGCAGCGTACAGCGGGGGGGCGGAGATACGCAGTATTTT. Translation gives CSVQRGGGDTQYF.

The V call is TRBV9, the J call TRBJ2-3; 8 positions match TRBD2. The CDR3 spans 16 residues. Germline loops: CDR1 SGDLS, CDR2 YYNGEE. The V and J ends lost 4 bases and 3 bases, in that order; junction bases with no gene match: 10. For the CDR3, the DNA is TGTGCCAGCAGCTCCTGGACTAGCTTTAAGACAGATACGCAGTATTTT. Its translation is CASSSWTSFKTDTQYF.

CDR3 sequence reads: CASSTPGQGYEQYF. CDR3 DNA: TGTGCCAGCAGCACCCCGGGACAGGGGTACGAGCAGTACTTC. This chain uses TRBV5-4 with TRBJ2-7, with TRBD1 matching over 10 bases. Looked up from germline, CDR1 is SGHNT and CDR2 is YYREEE (reference sequence). CDR3 length equals 14 residues. Trimming removed 4 bases from V and 4 bases from J; junction bases left unmatched: 5. The full variable domain, with the rest looked up from reference TRBV5-4 and TRBJ2-7, is ETGVTQSPTHLIKTRGQQVTLRCSSQSGHNTVSWYQQALGQGPQFIFQYYREEENGRGNFPPRFSGLQFPNYSSELNVNALELDDSALYLCASSTPGQGYEQYFGPGTRLTVT.

This chain joins TRBV19 and TRBJ1-4; tentative D call: TRBD1 (5 bases). Germline CDR1 and CDR2: LNHDA and SQIVND (reference sequence). V lost 8 bases to trimming and J lost 4 bases, with 17 bases between them. This CDR3 is built from 15 residues. Here the CDR3 reads CASSIGGTLNEKLFF. The CDR3 DNA follows: TGTGCCAGTTCCATCGGCGGGACCCTTAATGAAAAACTGTTTTTT.

The J gene is TRBJ2-2, the V gene TRBV6-2 or TRBV6-3; D may be TRBD2 (5 bases). The CDR3 consists of 13 residues. Germline V lookup: CDR1 MNHEY, CDR2 SVGEGT. V shed 5 bases and J shed 7 bases, with 11 bases lying between them. CDR3 DNA sequence: TGTGCCAGCAGTCGCAGCGGATACGGGGAGCTGTTTTTT. Translation: CASSRSGYGELFF.

The V gene is TRBV10-3, the J gene TRBJ2-3; TRBD1 matches 9 bases. V was clipped by 10 bases and J by 4 bases; unmatched bases: 15. Germline CDR1 ENHRY, CDR2 SYGVKD. The CDR3 runs to 16 residues. The CDR3 nucleotides read TGTGCCACCAGCTACCGGGACAGGGTCGTAGCAGATACGCAGTATTTT. Residues: CATSYRDRVVADTQYF.

This chain uses TRBV18 with TRBJ2-7; TRBD2 agrees at 8 bases. The CDR3 covers 18 residues. Germline V gene sequence: CDR1 KGHSH, CDR2 LQKENI. V dropped 1 base and J dropped 0; count of bases not matched to a gene: 11. The CDR3 sequence: CASSPLPGVAGISYEQYF. The CDR3, as DNA: TGTGCCAGCTCACCACTTCCGGGGGTAGCGGGGATCTCCTACGAGCAGTACTTC.

This chain links TRBV15 with TRBJ2-1; 8 bases line up with TRBD1. Germline V lookup: CDR1 LNHNV, CDR2 YYDKDF (reference sequence). The V and J ends lost 3 bases and 9 bases, in that order; junction bases with no gene match: 16. The CDR3 loop spans 17 amino acids. CDR3 nucleotides: TGTGCCACCAGCAGGGGGCCCGTGGGACAGGTCGGGGGTGAGCAGTTCTTC. It encodes CATSRGPVGQVGGEQFF. Using reference TRBV15 and TRBJ2-1 for the parts outside the CDR3, the full variable domain is DAMVIQNPRYQVTQFGKPVTLSCSQTLNHNVMYWYQQKSSQAPKLLFHYYDKDFNNEADTPDNFQSRRPNTSFCFLDIRSPGLGDTAMYLCATSRGPVGQVGGEQFFGPGTRLTVL.

In DNA, the CDR3 is TGTGCCTGGAGTGTCCGGTCCTCCTACGAGCAGTACTTC. This sequence encodes CAWSVRSSYEQYF. The V call is TRBV30, the J call TRBJ2-7; D gene ambiguous. Trimming removed 0 bases at V and 0 bases at J, with 6 bases between. Germline V gene data show CDR1 as GTSNPN and CDR2 as SVGIG (reference sequence). The CDR3 is 13 amino acids.

About this clone itself: At one end, the junction sequence differs from germline, possibly due to a read error. This chain uses TRBV7-7 with TRBJ1-3, with a tentative D call TRBD1 (6 bases). Germline assignment: CDR1 SSHAT and CDR2 FNYEAQ (reference sequence). This CDR3 comprises 13 residues. The CDR3 is CASSPGRGDTIYF. The CDR3 coding sequence is TGTGCTAGCAGCCCCGGGAGGGGGGACACCATATATTTT.

This clone appeared a single time. The chain is built from TRBV3-1 (or the pseudogene TRBV3-2) and TRBJ2-2; possibly TRBD1 for D (5 bases). Trimming stripped 4 bases from V and 6 bases from J, with 12 bases between. The CDR3 has 14 residues. Germline V gene lookup returns CDR1 LGHDT and CDR2 YNNKEL (reference sequence). The DNA of the CDR3 is TGTGCCAGCAGCCGAACAGGTGTGGCCGGGGAGCTGTTTTTT. As protein: CASSRTGVAGELFF.

The chain links TRBV30 to TRBJ1-4; D not certain. The CDR3 sequence is 13 residues long. Germline loops: CDR1 GTSNPN, CDR2 SVGIG (reference sequence). Between the trimmed V and J ends, which lost 3 bases and 3 bases, there was a span of 8 bases. CDR3 sequence reads: CAWRGGPNEKLFF. CDR3 DNA sequence: TGTGCCTGGAGGGGAGGTCCTAATGAAAAACTGTTTTTT.

V gene TRBV16 combines with J gene TRBJ2-3; maybe TRBD2 (5 bases). This CDR3 has 15 residues. Germline V CDR1 and CDR2: KGHSY, FQNENV. The V end lost 2 bases, the J end lost 0 bases, and 9 bases lay between the germline ends. In DNA, the CDR3 is TGTGCCAGCAGCCAAGGGTCGGGGAGCACAGATACGCAGTATTTT. Translation: CASSQGSGSTDTQYF.

The rearrangement joins TRBV28 to TRBJ1-2; no definite D call. This CDR3 region has 16 residues. In germline, CDR1 is MDHEN, CDR2 SYDVKM. Trimming cost V 3 bases and J 6 bases, with 20 bases left between them. CDR3 sequence: CASSLTLPETRDGYTF. The CDR3 coding sequence is TGTGCCAGCAGTTTGACTCTCCCGGAGACTAGGGATGGCTACACCTTC.

The chain uses TRBV19 and TRBJ1-2; 9 bases map to TRBD1. The CDR3 runs to 17 residues. Trimming cost V 3 bases and J 0 bases; bases outside gene matches: 8. CDR1 is LNHDA, CDR2 SQIVND, per germline (reference sequence). CDR3 nucleotide sequence: TGTGCCAGTAGTATTCTGGACAGGGGACCCTCTAACTATGGCTACACCTTC. Translation gives CASSILDRGPSNYGYTF.

V gene TRBV7-9 combines with J gene TRBJ1-1, with D possibly being TRBD1 (5 bases). The CDR3 runs to 16 residues. V dropped 1 base and J dropped 4 bases, with 16 bases sitting between them. The germline V gene encodes CDR1 SEHNR and CDR2 FQNEAQ (reference sequence). The CDR3 spells CASSLVRGMGATEAFF. In nucleotides, the CDR3 is TGTGCCAGCAGCTTAGTGCGGGGCATGGGCGCCACTGAAGCTTTCTTT.

This chain connects TRBV9 to TRBJ2-3, with 11 bases that match TRBD1. Losses at the gene ends were 3 bases for V and 6 bases for J; bases not matched to a gene: 3. The V gene's germline CDR1 is SGDLS and CDR2 YYNGEE. This CDR3 region has 14 residues. The CDR3 sequence: CASSGRDRGDTQYF. For the CDR3, the DNA is TGTGCCAGCAGCGGCCGGGACAGGGGGGATACGCAGTATTTT.

This clone showed up just a few times. The V gene is TRBV29-1, the J gene TRBJ2-6; 7 bases are shared with TRBD2. V lost 5 bases, J lost 2 bases, and 3 bases stayed unmatched. This CDR3 has 14 residues. Germline V gene data show CDR1 as SQVTM and CDR2 as ANQGSEA. The CDR3 protein is CSVRGRAGANVLTF. CDR3 nucleotides: TGCAGCGTTCGGGGGAGGGCTGGGGCCAACGTCCTGACTTTC.

The rearrangement uses TRBV2 and TRBJ2-5; tentatively, D is TRBD1 (6 bases). Trimming removed 5 bases from V and 9 bases from J, with 16 bases in between. CDR1 SNHLY and CDR2 FYNNEI come from the germline V gene. This CDR3 is built from 13 residues. CDR3 in amino acids: CASSSRDTGPQYF. In nucleotides, the CDR3 is TGTGCCAGCAGTAGCCGGGACACCGGGCCCCAGTACTTC.

Comments on this clone: At one end the junction does not follow the germline gene, possibly because of a read error. The chain combines TRBV7-9 with TRBJ2-3; D is ambiguous. In germline, CDR1 is SEHNR, CDR2 FQNEAQ (reference sequence). There are 12 residues in the CDR3. CDR3 amino acids: CASSFPGAGTPF. The CDR3 DNA is TGTGCCAGCAGCTTCCCCGGAGCCGGAACCCCTTTT. The complete variable domain, with remaining parts taken from reference TRBV7-9 and TRBJ2-3, reads DTGVSQNPRHKITKRGQNVTFRCDPISEHNRLYWYRQTLGQGPEFLTYFQNEAQLEKSRLLSDRFSAERPKGSFSTLEIQRTEQGDSAMYLCASSFPGAGTPFGPGTRLTVL.

This chain uses TRBV14 with TRBJ2-3, with TRBD2 matching 8 bases. V lost 4 bases to trimming and J lost 8 bases; unmatched junction nucleotides: 11. The germline V gene encodes CDR1 SGHDN and CDR2 FVKESK. CDR3 length: 15 amino acids. The CDR3 is CASSRLAGGPVTQYF. The CDR3 region has the DNA TGTGCCAGCAGCCGTCTGGCGGGGGGCCCGGTTACGCAGTATTTT.

The rearrangement links TRBV5-1 to TRBJ1-2; D gene uncertain. Trimming cost V 3 bases and J 8 bases, with 20 bases left between them. The CDR3 spans 15 residues. Germline values: CDR1 SGHRS, CDR2 YFSETQ. CDR3 in DNA: TGCGCCAGCAGCTCTCCCGGGGTGGCGGGGAGCGGCTACACCTTC. Translating gives CASSSPGVAGSGYTF.

As to this clone: Other DNA variants within this sample encode the same CDR3. The CDR3 DNA reads TGTGCCAGCAGCCGAGGACAGGGGGGTGAAAAACTGTTTTTT. Translated: CASSRGQGGEKLFF. The V and J genes are TRBV2 and TRBJ1-4, with TRBD1 identical over 10 bases. The CDR3 is 14 amino acids. Germline V lookup: CDR1 SNHLY, CDR2 FYNNEI. After removal of 6 bases from V and 7 bases from J, the junction contained 5 bases not matched to a gene.

DNA for the CDR3: TGTGCCAGCAGCTTTGGGGGGACGGATTCACCCCTCCACTTT. It encodes CASSFGGTDSPLHF. The chain uses TRBV13 and TRBJ1-6; TRBD1 is a possible D gene (5 bases). The CDR3 has 14 residues. Trimming stripped 3 bases from V and 8 bases from J, with 11 bases between. Germline V gene data show CDR1 as PRHDT and CDR2 as FYEKMQ (reference sequence).

V is TRBV18 and J is TRBJ1-1; the D is unclear. CDR1 and CDR2 from the germline V gene are KGHSH and LQKENI. Trimming removed 4 bases from V and 4 bases from J, with 7 bases in between. The CDR3 length is 12 residues. The CDR3 DNA reads TGTGCCAGCTCACGGGAGCGCACTGAAGCTTTCTTT. This gives the protein CASSRERTEAFF.

The rearrangement links TRBV29-1 to TRBJ2-7; TRBD1 aligns across 8 bases. Unmatched junction bases numbered 6, after V lost 2 bases and J lost 0 bases. The CDR3 is 15 amino acids. Germline V gene sequence: CDR1 SQVTM, CDR2 ANQGSEA. This CDR3 reads CSVERHRGSSYEQYF. The CDR3 DNA reads as TGCAGCGTTGAACGTCACAGGGGGAGCTCCTACGAGCAGTACTTC.

V and J are TRBV6-5 and TRBJ2-7; TRBD2 matches at 11 bases. This CDR3 has 14 amino acids. Germline V CDR1 and CDR2: MNHEY, SVGAGI. J was trimmed by 2 bases and V by 6 bases; bases with no gene match: 3. CDR3 in amino acids: CASRPGLAAYEQYF. In DNA, the CDR3 is TGTGCCAGCAGACCGGGACTAGCGGCCTACGAGCAGTACTTC.

Ten or more counts support this clone. This rearrangement joins TRBV3-1 (or the pseudogene TRBV3-2) to TRBJ2-3, with D maybe TRBD1 (5 bases). CDR1 is LGHDT and CDR2 is YNNKEL in the germline V gene (reference sequence). The CDR3 is 15 residues long. Trimming left V 1 base short and J 5 bases short, with 13 bases between. CDR3 coding DNA: TGTGCCAGCAGCCAAGGGGGCAGGGAAGAAGATACGCAGTATTTT. Amino acid sequence: CASSQGGREEDTQYF.

This chain uses TRBV4-3 with TRBJ1-1; TRBD1 is a possible D gene (6 bases). The CDR3 has 16 amino acids. V lost 6 bases and J lost 4, with 21 bases in between. Germline V gene sequence: CDR1 LGHNA, CDR2 YSLEER. Here the CDR3 reads CASRDSLTGMVTEAFF. The DNA of the CDR3 is TGCGCCAGCAGAGATTCATTAACAGGGATGGTCACTGAAGCTTTCTTT.

J is TRBJ1-2 and V is TRBV12-3 or TRBV12-4; D unclear. Trimming took off 4 bases at V and 4 bases at J, with 10 bases between the two ends. The CDR3 length is 13 residues. CDR3 region: CASSWQYLYGYTF. In DNA form, the CDR3 reads TGTGCCAGCAGTTGGCAGTACCTCTATGGCTACACCTTC.

This chain connects TRBV10-3 to TRBJ1-1; 9 nucleotides match TRBD1. The CDR3 consists of 15 residues. J was trimmed by 1 base and V by 2 bases; bases with no gene match: 2. Per the germline V gene, CDR1 is ENHRY and CDR2 is SYGVKD. This CDR3 reads CAISETTGGNTEAFF. The CDR3 DNA sequence: TGTGCCATCAGTGAGACGACAGGGGGGAACACTGAAGCTTTCTTT.